This TCR beta chain was documented in a study of T-cell memory formation after mild COVID-19. Study at large: Largely donor-specific sequence clusters came from a couple of donors.

TCR alpha and TCR beta cDNA libraries with sample barcodes and UMIs came from 5'RACE using constant-segment primers. TCRdb recomputed calls from the 5' RACE reads with MiXCR, one row per CDR3 protein. This table has 150,000 to 200,000 distinct CDR3 sequences, roughly 18% appearing once. The CDR3 length is 14 residues. The V end was cut by 5 bases, the J end by 4 bases, with 12 bases between. Germline loops: CDR1 SGHRS, CDR2 YFSETQ. This clonotype has just a few counts. The antigen remains unidentified. Study results and limitations: Clones shrinking from day 15 to 85 showed even CD4/CD8 mixes; later expanders tilted CD4+.

This chain connects TRBV5-1 to TRBJ2-2; no definite D call. The source material was PBMCs or a T cell subset sorted from them (not recorded which). The receptor was isolated from a man aged 18 to 29 who had mild COVID-19 (a few samples of this study predate the infection). Cell type and time point are not known. The CDR3 loop is CASRIGLGTGELFF. The CDR3 bases are TGCGCCAGCAGGATAGGGTTGGGCACCGGGGAGCTGTTTTTT.